These 3 T cell receptor beta chains were sequenced from one sample in a study of T cell responses to AZD1222 COVID-19 vaccine (dated by TCRdb to about 2021). Library preparation employed the immunoSEQ multiplex PCR assay. The immuneACCESS repertoire file appears here via TCRdb, limited to in-frame rearrangements. These files lack a portion of the clones; in checked studies, under half of the deficit traces to unresolved V genes, and the cause of the others is not known. The sample records some 130,000 clones, about 93% of which are singletons. Around 5.9% of the sample belongs to the ten largest clones. The time point label here, explained by the study, means: baseline before first vaccination. Source: peripheral blood, taken on day 0 of AZD1222 vaccination. These receptors came from an adult in good health.

This chain links TRBV29-1 with TRBJ1-1; tentative D call: TRBD1 (5 bases). The V end lost 4 bases, the J end lost 4 bases, and 19 bases lay between the germline ends. The CDR3 is made up of 15 amino acids. The V gene's germline CDR1 is SQVTM and CDR2 ANQGSEA. In DNA, the CDR3 is TGCAGCGTTGTTGGGACCGTGGGGGGAGGCACTGAAGCTTTCTTT. Translation gives CSVVGTVGGGTEAFF.

The rearrangement links TRBV11-2 to TRBJ2-5; D is unresolved. CDR3 length: 15 amino acids. Germline V gene lookup returns CDR1 SGHAT and CDR2 FQNNGV. V gave up 5 bases and J gave up 3 bases, with 16 bases separating them. CDR3 sequence reads: CASSPPGPREETQYF. In nucleotides, the CDR3 is TGTGCCAGCAGCCCCCCCGGACCCCGTGAAGAGACCCAGTACTTC.

The rearrangement uses TRBV2 and TRBJ1-1, with D perhaps matching TRBD1 (5 bases). Trimming left V 7 bases short and J 7 bases short, with 13 bases between. CDR1 SNHLY and CDR2 FYNNEI come from the germline V gene. The CDR3 is made up of 12 amino acids. CDR3 DNA: TGTGCCAGCACCCCGGGGGGTGGTGAAGCTTTCTTT. Residues: CASTPGGGEAFF.